The 32 T cell receptor beta chains in this list originate from one sample, sequenced in a study of T cell responses to AZD1222 COVID-19 vaccine. The protocol was immunoSEQ multiplex PCR, while the TCRdb copy is restricted to in-frame clones and leaves out a portion. The sample records 100,000 to 150,000 clones, roughly 89% being singletons. The specimen comprised peripheral blood, sampled on day 0 of MenACWY control vaccination. The source of these receptors is an adult in good health.

The sample holds a few counts of this clone. The J gene is TRBJ2-7, the V gene TRBV5-4; 11 bases match TRBD2. This CDR3 contains 16 residues. V gave up 0 bases and J gave up 2 bases; unmatched junction bases: 4. Germline V lookup: CDR1 SGHNT, CDR2 YYREEE (reference sequence). The CDR3 spells CASSLGSSGRTYEQYF. The CDR3 DNA follows: TGTGCCAGCAGCTTGGGTTCTAGCGGGAGGACCTACGAGCAGTACTTC.

This clone was detected ten times or more. The V and J genes are TRBV5-1 and TRBJ2-7; D gene uncertain. Germline CDR1 reads SGHRS; CDR2 reads YFSETQ. This CDR3 contains 14 residues. Trimming removed 4 bases at V and 0 bases at J, with 11 bases between. CDR3 nucleotide sequence: TGCGCCAGCAGCCCCAATCCCTTCTCCTACGAGCAGTACTTC. Translated, it gives CASSPNPFSYEQYF.

This rearrangement joins TRBV2 to TRBJ1-1; no clear D. The V gene lost 5 bases and the J gene lost 0 bases, with 1 base spanning the gap. The CDR3 is 11 amino acids. The V gene's germline CDR1 is SNHLY and CDR2 FYNNEI. In DNA, the CDR3 is TGTGCCAGCAGTCTGAACACTGAAGCTTTCTTT. Translating gives CASSLNTEAFF.

This chain connects TRBV2 to TRBJ2-1; the D call may be TRBD1 or TRBD2 (5 bases each). The CDR3 has 14 residues. V lost 8 bases to trimming and J lost 1 base, with 12 bases between them. Germline V gene sequence: CDR1 SNHLY, CDR2 FYNNEI. The CDR3 DNA sequence: TGTGCCAGCCAGGGCGGGTATTCCTACAATGAGCAGTTCTTC. This translates into CASQGGYSYNEQFF.

The J gene is TRBJ1-1, the V gene TRBV30, with TRBD1 matching over 7 bases. Germline CDR1 and CDR2: GTSNPN and SVGIG (reference sequence). This CDR3 is built from 15 residues. Trimming removed 0 bases from V and 0 bases from J; junction bases left unmatched: 4. The CDR3 DNA reads TGTGCCTGGAGTGTATGGGACAGCCTGAACACTGAAGCTTTCTTT. This codes for CAWSVWDSLNTEAFF.

The V and J genes are TRBV7-9 and TRBJ2-5; 13 bases match TRBD2. This CDR3 has 16 residues. Germline assignment: CDR1 SEHNR and CDR2 FQNEAQ (reference sequence). V gave up 5 bases and J gave up 5 bases; unmatched junction bases: 8. CDR3: CASSPGTSGIFETQYF. Here the CDR3 DNA reads TGTGCCAGCAGCCCCGGGACTAGCGGGATCTTCGAGACCCAGTACTTC.

The rearrangement links TRBV5-5 to TRBJ2-3, with D unclear. Germline CDR1 and CDR2: SGHKS and YYEKEE (reference sequence). V was clipped by 3 bases and J by 3 bases, with 11 bases between them. The CDR3 contains 14 residues. CDR3 in amino acids: CASSSVKGTDTQYF. The DNA of the CDR3 is TGTGCCAGCAGCTCTGTAAAGGGAACAGATACGCAGTATTTT.

This clone has only one observation. The chain has TRBV4-1 and TRBJ1-1; maybe TRBD1 (5 bases). Trimming cost V 0 bases and J 5 bases, with 13 bases left between them. Germline values: CDR1 MGHRA, CDR2 YSYEKL. The CDR3 runs to 15 residues. The CDR3 sequence is CASSQDFRERTEAFF. Written as DNA, the CDR3 is TGCGCCAGCAGCCAAGATTTCAGGGAGCGGACTGAAGCTTTCTTT.

The CDR3 bases are TGTGCCAGCAGCTCTAGCGGTGCTTATTACAATGAGCAGTTCTTC. Its protein is CASSSSGAYYNEQFF. The chain couples TRBV5-4 to TRBJ2-1; 7 nucleotides match TRBD2. Germline CDR1 reads SGHNT; CDR2 reads YYREEE (reference sequence). J lost 4 bases, V lost 3 bases, and 7 bases had no gene match. The CDR3 spans 15 residues.

J is TRBJ2-3 and V is TRBV5-4; D unclear. V lost 0 bases, J lost 1 base, and 6 bases lay in between. The CDR3 has 14 residues. Germline V lookup: CDR1 SGHNT, CDR2 YYREEE (reference sequence). The CDR3 sequence is CASSLAGRTDTQYF. In DNA form, the CDR3 reads TGTGCCAGCAGCTTGGCCGGGCGCACAGATACGCAGTATTTT.

This rearrangement joins TRBV6-1 to TRBJ2-1; 12 positions match TRBD2. The CDR3 runs to 16 residues. Germline CDR1 is MNHNS and CDR2 is SASEGT. Unmatched junction bases numbered 8, after V lost 4 bases and J lost 7 bases. The CDR3 nucleotides read TGTGCCAGCAGTGTCCCCGGGACTAGCGGGTCAAATGAGCAGTTCTTC. Protein: CASSVPGTSGSNEQFF.

The chain joins TRBV3-1 (or the pseudogene TRBV3-2) to TRBJ1-5, with 7 nucleotides matching TRBD1. Germline CDR1 is LGHDT and CDR2 is YNNKEL (reference sequence). V lost 2 bases to trimming and J lost 11 bases; unmatched junction nucleotides: 12. This CDR3 region has 15 residues. The CDR3 bases are TGTGCCAGCAGCCAAACAGGGGCCCAAACGGGAGCCCAGCATTTT. Residues: CASSQTGAQTGAQHF.

The chain recombines TRBV5-1 with TRBJ2-7; 13 bases agree with TRBD2. The germline V gene encodes CDR1 SGHRS and CDR2 YFSETQ. CDR3 length: 16 residues. The junction had 7 bases not matched to a gene; V was cut back by 5 bases and J by 2 bases. The CDR3 DNA reads as TGCGCCAGCAGTCCGGGACTAGCGGGGAAAACCTACGAGCAGTACTTC. This encodes CASSPGLAGKTYEQYF.

The rearrangement uses TRBV7-3 and TRBJ2-2; 9 bases map to TRBD2. Germline trimming cut 6 bases from V and 3 bases from J; bases unmatched to any gene: 11. CDR3 length equals 17 residues. Germline assignment: CDR1 SGHTA and CDR2 FQGTGA. CDR3 in DNA: TGTGCCAGCAGTCCTCGTAGCGGGAGAGGGGACACCGGGGAGCTGTTTTTT. The encoded protein is CASSPRSGRGDTGELFF.

This clone appeared a single time. In nucleotides, the CDR3 is TGTGCCAGTGCTGGAGGGCCCTACAATGAGCAGTTCTTC. Translation gives CASAGGPYNEQFF. The chain has TRBV19 and TRBJ2-1, with a weak D call TRBD2 (6 bases). The germline V gene encodes CDR1 LNHDA and CDR2 SQIVND (reference sequence). This CDR3 region has 13 residues. The germline V and J ends were trimmed by 8 bases and 2 bases, with 10 bases remaining between them.

This chain links TRBV7-8 with TRBJ1-6; 8 bases align to TRBD1. The CDR3 consists of 15 residues. The ends lost 6 bases at V and 7 bases at J; junction bases unmatched: 8. Germline V gene data show CDR1 as SGHVS and CDR2 as FQNEAQ. The CDR3 loop reads CASSPGGGGNSPLHF. CDR3 nucleotides: TGTGCCAGCAGTCCAGGGGGCGGGGGGAATTCACCCCTCCACTTT.

The V and J genes are TRBV4-3 and TRBJ2-4; weak D call: TRBD2 (6 bases). CDR3 length: 17 amino acids. CDR1 and CDR2 from the germline V gene are LGHNA and YSLEER. With 0 bases removed from V and 3 bases from J, the gap between germline ends came to 15 bases. CDR3 protein: CASSQDWRATGKNIQYF. CDR3 nucleotides: TGCGCCAGCAGCCAAGACTGGAGGGCAACAGGCAAAAACATTCAGTACTTC.

V and J are TRBV5-8 and TRBJ2-1; no firm D call. CDR1 SGHTS and CDR2 YDEGEE come from the germline V gene. V lost 0 bases to trimming and J lost 4 bases, with 11 bases between them. This CDR3 has 15 residues. The CDR3 DNA is TGTGCCAGCAGCTTGGCAGGTCAAGGGTACAATGAGCAGTTCTTC. Translating gives CASSLAGQGYNEQFF.

V and J are TRBV11-2 and TRBJ1-1; D remains ambiguous. The CDR3 length is 15 residues. V was trimmed by 6 bases and J by 1 base, leaving 15 bases between them. Looked up from germline, CDR1 is SGHAT and CDR2 is FQNNGV. CDR3 region: CASRAPGARNTEAFF. The DNA for the CDR3 is TGTGCCAGCAGGGCCCCGGGCGCTAGGAACACTGAAGCTTTCTTT.

The chain uses TRBV7-9 and TRBJ1-1; D is uncertain. Trimming took 5 bases from V and 1 from J, leaving 14 bases between them. CDR3 length: 15 amino acids. Per germline, CDR1 SEHNR and CDR2 FQNEAQ (reference sequence). The DNA of the CDR3 is TGTGCCAGCAGCACCGGGCGGAGAGAGAACACTGAAGCTTTCTTT. Protein: CASSTGRRENTEAFF.

This clone has a single count. The chain carries TRBV7-6 and TRBJ1-1; unclear D gene. The length of the CDR3 is 11 residues. Trimming shortened V by 5 bases and J by 8 bases, and 9 bases separated the two germline ends. The germline V gene encodes CDR1 SGHVS and CDR2 FNYEAQ. The CDR3 sequence: CASSAYTEAFF. CDR3 sequence (DNA): TGTGCCAGCAGCGCCTATACCGAAGCTTTCTTT. Filled out from reference TRBV7-6 and TRBJ1-1, the complete variable domain reads GAGVSQSPRYKVTKRGQDVALRCDPISGHVSLYWYRQALGQGPEFLTYFNYEAQQDKSGLPNDRFSAERPEGSISTLTIQRTEQRDSAMYRCASSAYTEAFFGQGTRLTVV.

In this sample, this clone turned up once. V usage is TRBV15 and J usage is TRBJ2-7, with 9 bases lining up with TRBD1. From germline, CDR1 is LNHNV and CDR2 YYDKDF (reference sequence). The CDR3 is 15 amino acids. J lost 5 bases, V lost 9 bases, and 14 bases had no gene match. The CDR3 sequence is CATGLADRGNHEQYF. The CDR3 region has the DNA TGTGCCACTGGGCTCGCGGACAGGGGTAACCACGAGCAGTACTTC.

In nucleotides, the CDR3 is TGTGCCAGCAGCCGAGTACGTGGGGATGAGCAGTTCTTC. Protein: CASSRVRGDEQFF. This chain connects TRBV3-1 (or the pseudogene TRBV3-2) to TRBJ2-1, with D unresolved. Between the trimmed V and J ends, which lost 4 bases and 8 bases, there was a span of 12 bases. This CDR3 is built from 13 residues. Per the germline V gene, CDR1 is LGHDT and CDR2 is YNNKEL (reference sequence).

The chain combines TRBV10-3 with TRBJ2-3; tentatively, D is TRBD2 (6 bases). With 2 bases removed from V and 1 base from J, the gap between germline ends came to 13 bases. The CDR3 is made up of 16 amino acids. Germline CDR1 reads ENHRY; CDR2 reads SYGVKD. Here the CDR3 reads CAISEGRAGGTDTQYF. CDR3 bases: TGTGCCATCAGTGAGGGGCGAGCGGGTGGCACAGATACGCAGTATTTT.

A single count supports this clone. The chain couples TRBV19 to TRBJ1-2; D is uncertain. Trimming stripped 0 bases from V and 8 bases from J, with 10 bases between. This CDR3 comprises 13 residues. Germline CDR1 reads LNHDA; CDR2 reads SQIVND (reference sequence). The CDR3 DNA reads as TGTGCCAGTAGTATAGATCTATTATACGGCTACACCTTC. The encoded protein is CASSIDLLYGYTF.

The V gene is TRBV7-2, the J gene TRBJ2-1; the D gene is possibly TRBD2 (5 bases). The CDR3 has 14 residues. The germline CDR1 and CDR2 sequences are SGHTA and FQGNSA. V lost 7 bases and J 6 bases, leaving 16 bases between the germline ends. The CDR3 here is CASTPGYVGNEQFF. DNA of the CDR3: TGTGCCAGCACCCCGGGATATGTAGGCAATGAGCAGTTCTTC. Together with reference TRBV7-2 and TRBJ2-1, the CDR3 gives the full variable domain: GAGVSQSPSNKVTEKGKDVELRCDPISGHTALYWYRQSLGQGLEFLIYFQGNSAPDKSGLPSDRFSAERTGGSVSTLTIQRTQQEDSAVYLCASTPGYVGNEQFFGPGTRLTVL.

V usage is TRBV4-1 and J usage is TRBJ1-3; TRBD1 matches 8 bases. CDR3 length: 15 amino acids. V lost 2 bases to trimming and J lost 3 bases; unmatched junction nucleotides: 3. Germline loops: CDR1 MGHRA, CDR2 YSYEKL. For the CDR3, the DNA is TGCGCCAGCAGCCAATTTGGACAGGGTGGAAACACCATATATTTT. This gives the protein CASSQFGQGGNTIYF.

J is TRBJ1-6 and V is TRBV30; D gene uncertain. Germline values: CDR1 GTSNPN, CDR2 SVGIG (reference sequence). Trimming left V 4 bases short and J 1 base short, with 14 bases between. The CDR3 runs to 16 residues. CDR3 loop: CAWTSERKSYNSPLHF. The CDR3 DNA is TGTGCCTGGACCTCGGAAAGGAAGTCCTATAATTCACCCCTCCACTTT.

This clone has only a few counts. CDR3 in DNA: TGTGCCAGCAGTTCGTGGCGGGGGGAGAATCAGCCCCAGCATTTT. This codes for CASSSWRGENQPQHF. V usage is TRBV27 and J usage is TRBJ1-5, with D perhaps matching TRBD1 (5 bases). The CDR3 runs to 15 residues. The V gene lost 4 bases and the J gene lost 4 bases, with 14 bases spanning the gap. Germline lookup yields CDR1 MNHEY and CDR2 SMNVEV (reference sequence).

The chain combines TRBV3-1 (or the pseudogene TRBV3-2) with TRBJ2-3, with 9 bases identical to TRBD2. Germline CDR1 is LGHDT and CDR2 is YNNKEL (reference sequence). The CDR3 loop spans 17 amino acids. V lost 1 base to trimming and J lost 2 bases; unmatched junction nucleotides: 7. The CDR3 region is CASSQASTSGPTDTQYF. As DNA, the CDR3 is TGTGCCAGCAGCCAAGCTTCGACTAGCGGACCCACAGATACGCAGTATTTT.

The gene calls are TRBV30 and TRBJ2-2, with D possibly matching TRBD1 (5 bases). Germline V gives CDR1 GTSNPN, CDR2 SVGIG (reference sequence). Trimming pared 0 bases from V and 7 bases from J, leaving 9 bases between. The CDR3 loop spans 13 amino acids. This CDR3 reads CAWSVSGFGELFF. DNA of the CDR3: TGTGCCTGGAGTGTGTCAGGGTTCGGGGAGCTGTTTTTT.

The J gene is TRBJ1-1, the V gene TRBV9; TRBD1 aligns across 8 bases. Germline V gene data show CDR1 as SGDLS and CDR2 as YYNGEE. The junction had 4 bases not matched to a gene; V was cut back by 3 bases and J by 3 bases. The CDR3 is 14 residues long. CDR3 DNA sequence: TGTGCCAGCAGCGGATTACAGGGGGACACTGAAGCTTTCTTT. This encodes CASSGLQGDTEAFF. The entire variable domain, with the rest obtained from reference TRBV9 and TRBJ1-1, is as follows: DSGVTQTPKHLITATGQRVTLRCSPRSGDLSVYWYQQSLDQGLQFLIQYYNGEERAKGNILERFSAQQFPDLHSELNLSSLELGDSALYFCASSGLQGDTEAFFGQGTRLTVV.